Reported below is one TCR beta chain. Its antigen is undetermined. TCRdb re-called the reads through MiXCR, storing one row per CDR3 protein. Counted here are roughly 800,000 distinct CDR3 sequences, about 29% occurring once; the ten biggest clones make up approximately 14%. This sample stems from a study of T cell repertoires in cytomegalovirus infection. Whole-study context: CMV epitopes used comprised recently identified HLA-C-restricted ones and well-studied HLA-B-restricted ones. Public TCR beta signatures marked donors with CMV infection and the matching HLA. Whole-study results and caveats: Pooled public TCR beta family frequency picked out CMV carriers with the relevant HLA. Dominant in the ex vivo response were TCR beta clonotypes restricted by HLA-C and specific for CMV.

The sequenced sample was cultured CD8+ T cells from PBMCs, obtained from culture after CMV antigen stimulation. The TCR comes from a human donor in good health (CMV status not recorded). Some clones in this sample may be carry-over from other donors' samples.

The CDR3 here is CASSQGRGGTYGNTIYF. The CDR3 DNA reads as TGTGCCAGCAGCCAGGGGCGAGGGGGCACGTACGGAAACACCATATATTTT. The V gene is TRBV14, the J gene TRBJ1-3; TRBD1 aligns across 7 bases. Looked up from germline, CDR1 is SGHDN and CDR2 is FVKESK. The CDR3 extends over 17 amino acids. V shed 3 bases, J shed 4 bases, and the junction held 12 bases outside the gene matches.